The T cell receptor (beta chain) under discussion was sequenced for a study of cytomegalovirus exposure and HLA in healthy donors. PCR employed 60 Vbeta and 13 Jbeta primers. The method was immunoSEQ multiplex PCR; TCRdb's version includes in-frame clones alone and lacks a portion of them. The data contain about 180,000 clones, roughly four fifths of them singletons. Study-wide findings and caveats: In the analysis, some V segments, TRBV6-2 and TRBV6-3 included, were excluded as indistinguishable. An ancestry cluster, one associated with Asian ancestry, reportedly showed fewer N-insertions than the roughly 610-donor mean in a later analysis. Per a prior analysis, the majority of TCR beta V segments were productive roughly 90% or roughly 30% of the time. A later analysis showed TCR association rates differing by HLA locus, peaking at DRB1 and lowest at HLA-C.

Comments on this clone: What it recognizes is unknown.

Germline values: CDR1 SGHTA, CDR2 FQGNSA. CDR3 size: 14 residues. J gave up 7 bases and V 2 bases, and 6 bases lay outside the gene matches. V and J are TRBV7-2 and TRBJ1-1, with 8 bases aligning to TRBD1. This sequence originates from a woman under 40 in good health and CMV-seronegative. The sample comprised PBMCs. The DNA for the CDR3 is TGTGCCAGCAGCTTACGGACAGGGCAGGGTGAAGCTTTCTTT. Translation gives CASSLRTGQGEAFF.